This T cell receptor (beta chain) was captured in a study of blood T cell repertoires in COVID-19. This clone was observed once. The CDR3 runs 16 residues. Germline assignment: CDR1 SGHRS and CDR2 YFSETQ. The V end was cut by 4 bases, the J end by 0 bases, with 17 bases between. The participants were between about 18 and 95 years old and came from roughly 24 US areas. TCRdb's table, derived via immunoSEQ multiplex PCR, lists solely in-frame clones and lacks some. The repertoire holds under 200,000 clones, with roughly 80% as singletons. The sequenced sample consisted of PBMCs or T cells enriched from blood (not recorded which). This receptor was identified in a man in his forties or fifties who had recovered from COVID-19. The chain uses TRBV5-1 and TRBJ2-7; weak D call: TRBD1 (6 bases). CDR3: CASSTRPTGFSYEQYF. As DNA, the CDR3 is TGCGCCAGCAGCACAAGACCAACAGGGTTCTCCTACGAGCAGTACTTC.